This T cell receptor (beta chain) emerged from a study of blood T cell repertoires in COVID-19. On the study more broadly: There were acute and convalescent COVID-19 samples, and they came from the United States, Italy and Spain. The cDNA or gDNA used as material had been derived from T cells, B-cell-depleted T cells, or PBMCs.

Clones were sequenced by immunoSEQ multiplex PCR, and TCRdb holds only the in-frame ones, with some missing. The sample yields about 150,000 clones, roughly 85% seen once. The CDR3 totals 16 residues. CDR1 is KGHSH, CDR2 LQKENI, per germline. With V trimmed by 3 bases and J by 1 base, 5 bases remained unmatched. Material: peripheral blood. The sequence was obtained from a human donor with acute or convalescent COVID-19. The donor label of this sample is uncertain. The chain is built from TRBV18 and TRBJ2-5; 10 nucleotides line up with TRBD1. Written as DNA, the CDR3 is TGTGCCAGCTCACCCGCCTGGACAGGGGGCCAAGAGACCCAGTACTTC. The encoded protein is CASSPAWTGGQETQYF.